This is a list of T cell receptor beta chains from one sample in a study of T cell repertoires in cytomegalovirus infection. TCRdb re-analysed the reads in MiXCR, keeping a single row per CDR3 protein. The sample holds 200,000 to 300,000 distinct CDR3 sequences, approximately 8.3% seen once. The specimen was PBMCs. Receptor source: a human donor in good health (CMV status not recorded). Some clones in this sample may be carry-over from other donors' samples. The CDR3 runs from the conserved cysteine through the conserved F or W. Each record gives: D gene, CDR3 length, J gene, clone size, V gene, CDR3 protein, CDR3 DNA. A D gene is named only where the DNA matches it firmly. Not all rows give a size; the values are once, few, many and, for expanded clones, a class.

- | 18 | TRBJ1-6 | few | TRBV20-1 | CSAYPGGTMSSYNSPLHF | TGCAGTGCATACCCGGGGGGGACTATGAGCTCCTATAATTCACCCCTCCACTTT
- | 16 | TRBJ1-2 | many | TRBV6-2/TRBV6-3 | CASSYPTGIDGYGYTF | TGTGCCAGCAGTTACCCCACCGGGATAGATGGCTATGGCTACACCTTC
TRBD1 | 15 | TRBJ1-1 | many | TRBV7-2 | CASSLVSTGTTEAFF | TGTGCCAGCAGCTTAGTTTCGACAGGGACGACTGAAGCTTTCTTT
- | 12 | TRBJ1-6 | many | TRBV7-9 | CASSREGSPLHF | TGTGCCAGCAGCCGGGAGGGATCACCCCTCCACTTT
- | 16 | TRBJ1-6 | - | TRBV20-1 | CSAQSISSSYNSPLHF | TGCAGTGCGCAAAGCATATCGAGCTCCTATAATTCACCCCTCCACTTT
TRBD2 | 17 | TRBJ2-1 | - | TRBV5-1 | CASSLGIASGSYNEQFF | TGCGCCAGCAGCTTGGGAATAGCTAGCGGCTCCTACAATGAGCAGTTCTTC
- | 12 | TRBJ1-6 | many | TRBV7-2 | CASSLRSSPLHF | TGTGCCAGCAGCTTGAGATCTTCACCCCTCCACTTT
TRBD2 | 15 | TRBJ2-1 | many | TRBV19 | CASSRTSFSYNEQFF | TGTGCCAGTAGCCGGACTAGCTTTTCCTACAATGAGCAGTTCTTC
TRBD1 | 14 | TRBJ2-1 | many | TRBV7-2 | CASSPPPDRAVQFF | TGTGCCAGCAGCCCCCCCCCGGACAGGGCCGTGCAGTTCTTC
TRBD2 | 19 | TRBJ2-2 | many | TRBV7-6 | CASSLDDLLAGVNTGELFF | TGTGCCAGCAGCTTAGATGATTTATTAGCGGGCGTGAACACCGGGGAGCTGTTTTTT
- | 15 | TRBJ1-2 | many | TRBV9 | CASSAGAQTNYGYTF | TGTGCCAGCAGCGCGGGGGCACAGACTAACTATGGCTACACCTTC
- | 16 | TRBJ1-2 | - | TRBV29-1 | CSVEGSTGLPLSGYTF | TGCAGCGTTGAAGGCTCGACAGGCCTTCCCCTCTCTGGCTACACCTTC
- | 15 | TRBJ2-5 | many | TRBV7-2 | CASSPSKPSWGTQYF | TGTGCCAGCAGCCCCTCTAAACCCTCCTGGGGGACCCAGTACTTC
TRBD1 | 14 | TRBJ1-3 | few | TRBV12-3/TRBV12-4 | CASSRTGPANTIYF | TGTGCCAGCAGCCGGACAGGACCTGCCAACACCATATATTTT
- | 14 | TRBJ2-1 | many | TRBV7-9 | CASSYFGGLNEQFF | TGTGCCAGCAGCTACTTCGGGGGGCTGAATGAGCAGTTCTTC
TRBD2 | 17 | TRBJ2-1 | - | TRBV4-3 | CASSPERLAGGNNEQFF | TGCGCCAGCAGCCCAGAGAGGCTAGCGGGAGGTAACAATGAGCAGTTCTTC
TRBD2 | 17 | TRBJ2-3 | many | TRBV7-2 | CASSLVARGRITDTQYF | TGTGCCAGCAGCTTAGTCGCGCGGGGGAGAATCACAGATACGCAGTATTTT
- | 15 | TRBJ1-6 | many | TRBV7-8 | CASSPRAGAKSPLHF | TGTGCCAGCAGCCCCAGGGCGGGGGCGAAGTCACCCCTCCACTTT
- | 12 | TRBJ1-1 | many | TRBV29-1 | CSATPGNTEAFF | TGCAGCGCAACACCGGGGAACACTGAAGCTTTCTTT
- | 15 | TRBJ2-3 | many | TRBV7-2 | CASSLAGHKTDTQYF | TGTGCCAGCAGCTTAGCGGGCCACAAGACAGATACGCAGTATTTT
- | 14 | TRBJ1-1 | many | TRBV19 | CASQTGGSRNEAFF | TGTGCCAGCCAAACTGGGGGCTCGAGGAATGAAGCTTTCTTT
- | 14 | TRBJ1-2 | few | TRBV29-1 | CSVEDYQGLHGYTF | TGCAGCGTTGAAGACTACCAGGGGCTCCACGGCTACACCTTC
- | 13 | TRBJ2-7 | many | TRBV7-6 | CASSTAYGWTKYF | TGTGCCAGCAGCACCGCCTACGGATGGACAAAGTACTTC
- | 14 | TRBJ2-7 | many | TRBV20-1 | CSALSGGVSYEQYF | TGCAGTGCTTTGTCAGGCGGGGTCTCCTACGAGCAGTACTTC
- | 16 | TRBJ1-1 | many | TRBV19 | CATSRGVLRADTEAFF | TGTGCCACCTCTAGAGGGGTGCTTCGAGCGGACACTGAAGCTTTCTTT
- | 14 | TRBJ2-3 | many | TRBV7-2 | CASSQSGPRDTQYF | TGTGCCAGCAGCCAATCCGGTCCCAGAGATACGCAGTATTTT
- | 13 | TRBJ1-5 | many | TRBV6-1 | CASSDGSNQPQHF | TGTGCCAGCAGTGACGGCTCCAATCAGCCCCAGCATTTT
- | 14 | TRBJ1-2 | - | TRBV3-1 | CASSPGTAYYGYTF | TGTGCCAGCAGCCCCGGGACGGCTTACTATGGCTACACCTTC
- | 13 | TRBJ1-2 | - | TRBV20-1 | CSARGQGYYGYTF | TGCAGTGCTAGAGGGCAGGGGTACTATGGCTACACCTTC
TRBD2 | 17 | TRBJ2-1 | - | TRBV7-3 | CASSPGTPGLAGNEQFF | TGTGCCAGCAGCCCCGGTACTCCGGGACTAGCGGGGAATGAGCAGTTCTTC
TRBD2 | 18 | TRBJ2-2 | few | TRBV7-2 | CASSSRLAGGPNTGELFF | TGTGCCAGCAGCTCTCGACTAGCGGGGGGTCCGAACACCGGGGAGCTGTTTTTT
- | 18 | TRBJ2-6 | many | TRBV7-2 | CASSLAPPAPSGANVLTF | TGTGCCAGCAGCTTAGCCCCCCCTGCACCCTCTGGGGCCAACGTCCTGACTTTC
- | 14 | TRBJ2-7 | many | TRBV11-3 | CASSTGTAFSEQYF | TGTGCCAGCAGCACCGGGACGGCATTTTCCGAGCAGTACTTC
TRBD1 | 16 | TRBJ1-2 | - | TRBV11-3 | CASTSGQGARSYGYTF | TGTGCCAGCACCTCAGGACAGGGGGCGAGGAGCTATGGCTACACCTTC
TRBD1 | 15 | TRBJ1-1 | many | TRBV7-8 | CASSPLTGTGTEAFF | TGTGCCAGCAGCCCCCTGACAGGGACGGGCACTGAAGCTTTCTTT
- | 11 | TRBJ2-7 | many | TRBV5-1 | CASRRDYEQYF | TGCGCCAGCAGAAGGGATTACGAGCAGTACTTC
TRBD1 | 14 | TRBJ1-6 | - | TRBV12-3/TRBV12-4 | CASSLTGPDSPLHF | TGTGCCAGCAGTCTGACAGGGCCGGATTCACCCCTCCACTTT
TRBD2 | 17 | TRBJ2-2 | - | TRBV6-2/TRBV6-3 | CASIEDGTSGGGGELFF | TGTGCCAGCATCGAAGACGGGACTAGCGGGGGGGGCGGGGAGCTGTTTTTT
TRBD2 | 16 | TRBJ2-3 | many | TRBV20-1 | CSARGDGTSYTDTQYF | TGCAGTGCTAGAGGTGATGGGACTAGCTACACAGATACGCAGTATTTT
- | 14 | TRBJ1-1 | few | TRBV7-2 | CASSYDGGGTEAFF | TGTGCCAGCAGCTACGATGGGGGGGGCACTGAAGCTTTCTTT
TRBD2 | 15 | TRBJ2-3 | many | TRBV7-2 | CASSPWWGGSDTQYF | TGTGCCAGCAGCCCTTGGTGGGGGGGATCAGATACGCAGTATTTT
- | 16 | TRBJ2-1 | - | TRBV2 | CASSYQGGRAGNEQFF | TGTGCCAGCAGTTATCAAGGTGGCAGGGCGGGCAATGAGCAGTTCTTC
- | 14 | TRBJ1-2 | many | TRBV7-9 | CASSLAGRVGGYTF | TGTGCCAGCAGCTTAGCGGGCAGGGTTGGTGGCTACACCTTC
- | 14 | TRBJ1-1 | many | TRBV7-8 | CASTRGQMNTEAFF | TGTGCCAGCACACGAGGACAGATGAACACTGAAGCTTTCTTT
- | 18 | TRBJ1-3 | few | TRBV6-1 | CASRSGGTRKSSGNTIYF | TGTGCCAGCAGGTCCGGCGGTACCAGAAAAAGCTCTGGAAACACCATATATTTT
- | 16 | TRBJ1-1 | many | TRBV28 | CASRWDGPMGGTEAFF | TGTGCCAGCAGGTGGGACGGGCCAATGGGGGGTACTGAAGCTTTCTTT
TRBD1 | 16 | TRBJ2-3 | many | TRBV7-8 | CASSSKDRGLTDTQYF | TGTGCCAGCAGCTCTAAGGACAGGGGGCTCACAGATACGCAGTATTTT
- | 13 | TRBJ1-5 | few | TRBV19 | CASKGNGNQPQHF | TGTGCCAGTAAGGGTAATGGCAATCAGCCCCAGCATTTT
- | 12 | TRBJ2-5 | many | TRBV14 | CASSQNQETQYF | TGTGCCAGCAGCCAAAACCAAGAGACCCAGTACTTC
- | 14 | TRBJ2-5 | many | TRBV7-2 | CASSQRNPPETQYF | TGTGCCAGCAGCCAACGAAACCCTCCAGAGACCCAGTACTTC
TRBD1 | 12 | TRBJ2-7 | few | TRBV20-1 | CSASDRVDEQYF | TGCAGTGCCTCGGACAGGGTGGATGAGCAGTACTTC
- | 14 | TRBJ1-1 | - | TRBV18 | CASSQFQGRTEAFF | TGTGCCAGCTCACAGTTTCAGGGTAGGACTGAAGCTTTCTTT
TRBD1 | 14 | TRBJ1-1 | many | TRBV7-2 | CASGDPGQVTEAFF | TGTGCCAGCGGGGACCCGGGACAGGTAACTGAAGCTTTCTTT